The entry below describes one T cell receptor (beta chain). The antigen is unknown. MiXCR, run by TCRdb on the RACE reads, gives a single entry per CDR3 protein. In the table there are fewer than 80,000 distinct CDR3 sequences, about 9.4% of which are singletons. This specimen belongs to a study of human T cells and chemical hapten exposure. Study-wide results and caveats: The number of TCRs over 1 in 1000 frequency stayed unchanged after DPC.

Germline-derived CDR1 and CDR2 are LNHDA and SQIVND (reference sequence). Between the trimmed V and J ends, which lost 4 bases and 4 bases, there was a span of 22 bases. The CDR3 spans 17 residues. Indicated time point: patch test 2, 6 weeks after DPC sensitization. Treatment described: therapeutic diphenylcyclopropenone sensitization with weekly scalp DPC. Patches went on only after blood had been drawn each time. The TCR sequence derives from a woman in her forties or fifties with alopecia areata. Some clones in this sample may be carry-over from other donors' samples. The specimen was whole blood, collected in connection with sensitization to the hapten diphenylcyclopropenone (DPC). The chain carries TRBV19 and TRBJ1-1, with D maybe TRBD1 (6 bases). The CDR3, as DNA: TGTGCCAGTAGTAACGGTGAAATGGGACCCAGGGGCACTGAAGCTTTCTTT. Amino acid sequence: CASSNGEMGPRGTEAFF.